Listed below are T cell receptor beta chains from one sample, sequenced in a study of blood T cell repertoires in COVID-19. The table came from immunoSEQ multiplex PCR; TCRdb's copy has only in-frame clones and leaves some out. The sample lists 95,000 to 150,000 clones, over 75% occurring once. Sample: peripheral blood. The source of these receptors is a man aged 55 to 70 with active or convalescent COVID-19. Each CDR3 is given with its conserved first and last residue. The D gene is left open where the match is weak. Clone sizes are given selectively: once, few, many, or a class where the clone is expanded.

CDR3 protein: CASSSRTSGSYEQYF; CDR3 DNA: TGTGCCAGCAGTTCCCGGACTAGCGGTTCCTACGAGCAGTACTTC; V gene: TRBV6-2/TRBV6-3; D gene: TRBD2; clone size: NA; J gene: TRBJ2-7; CDR3 length: 15
CDR3 protein: CASGKREGTSTDTQYF; CDR3 DNA: TGTGCCAGCGGGAAGCGGGAGGGAACTAGCACAGATACGCAGTATTTT; V gene: TRBV7-2; D gene: TRBD2; clone size: once; J gene: TRBJ2-3; CDR3 length: 16
CDR3 protein: CASSPFAGSYEQYF; CDR3 DNA: TGTGCCAGCAGTCCCTTTGCGGGTTCTTACGAGCAGTACTTC; V gene: TRBV27; D gene: NA; clone size: NA; J gene: TRBJ2-7; CDR3 length: 14
CDR3 protein: CASSHKPPRRVSEKLFF; CDR3 DNA: TGTGCCAGCAGTCACAAGCCGCCACGGCGGGTAAGTGAAAAACTGTTTTTT; V gene: TRBV6-8; D gene: NA; clone size: NA; J gene: TRBJ1-4; CDR3 length: 17
CDR3 protein: CASRREDTYEQYF; CDR3 DNA: TGTGCCAGTAGGCGGGAGGACACCTACGAGCAGTACTTC; V gene: TRBV19; D gene: TRBD2; clone size: NA; J gene: TRBJ2-7; CDR3 length: 13
CDR3 protein: CATEGLSTQYF; CDR3 DNA: TGTGCCACAGAGGGCCTGAGTACGCAGTATTTT; V gene: TRBV3-1/TRBV3-2; D gene: NA; clone size: NA; J gene: TRBJ2-3; CDR3 length: 11
CDR3 protein: CASQPGGEGGYTF; CDR3 DNA: TGTGCCAGCCAACCCGGGGGGGAGGGTGGCTACACCTTC; V gene: TRBV28; D gene: NA; clone size: NA; J gene: TRBJ1-2; CDR3 length: 13
CDR3 protein: CASSRSGSNIQYF; CDR3 DNA: TGTGCCAGCAGCCGCTCGGGATCGAACATTCAGTACTTC; V gene: TRBV4-2; D gene: NA; clone size: NA; J gene: TRBJ2-4; CDR3 length: 13
CDR3 protein: CASSYSGGTEAFF; CDR3 DNA: TGTGCCAGCAGTTACTCCGGAGGGACTGAAGCTTTCTTT; V gene: TRBV6-5; D gene: NA; clone size: NA; J gene: TRBJ1-1; CDR3 length: 13
CDR3 protein: CAWMVSGGRNTIYF; CDR3 DNA: TGTGCCTGGATGGTTTCGGGGGGCCGAAACACCATATATTTT; V gene: TRBV30; D gene: NA; clone size: NA; J gene: TRBJ1-3; CDR3 length: 14
CDR3 protein: CATTIQRDTGELFF; CDR3 DNA: TGTGCCACAACGATCCAGAGGGACACCGGGGAGCTGTTTTTT; V gene: TRBV10-3; D gene: NA; clone size: NA; J gene: TRBJ2-2; CDR3 length: 14
CDR3 protein: CATSDYTGQGAIDTQYF; CDR3 DNA: TGTGCCACCAGTGATTACACCGGACAGGGGGCTATAGATACGCAGTATTTT; V gene: TRBV24-1; D gene: TRBD1; clone size: NA; J gene: TRBJ2-3; CDR3 length: 17
CDR3 protein: CASSLAGSYNEQFF; CDR3 DNA: TGTGCCAGCAGTCTAGCGGGGTCCTACAATGAGCAGTTCTTC; V gene: TRBV7-8; D gene: TRBD2; clone size: NA; J gene: TRBJ2-1; CDR3 length: 14
CDR3 protein: CAWSAGHGNQPQHF; CDR3 DNA: TGTGCCTGGAGTGCCGGACATGGCAATCAGCCCCAGCATTTT; V gene: TRBV30; D gene: NA; clone size: NA; J gene: TRBJ1-5; CDR3 length: 14
CDR3 protein: CASSVSEGGTASEQYF; CDR3 DNA: TGTGCCAGCAGCGTATCCGAAGGGGGGACAGCCTCCGAGCAGTACTTC; V gene: TRBV9; D gene: NA; clone size: NA; J gene: TRBJ2-7; CDR3 length: 16
CDR3 protein: CASSLTAGRTQYF; CDR3 DNA: TGTGCCAGCAGCTTAACGGCGGGAAGGACGCAGTATTTT; V gene: TRBV7-3; D gene: NA; clone size: NA; J gene: TRBJ2-3; CDR3 length: 13
CDR3 protein: CASSFGRSGANVLTF; CDR3 DNA: TGTGCCAGCAGTTTCGGGAGGTCTGGGGCCAACGTCCTGACTTTC; V gene: TRBV27; D gene: TRBD2; clone size: NA; J gene: TRBJ2-6; CDR3 length: 15
CDR3 protein: CASSNRGQGGQFF; CDR3 DNA: TGTGCCAGTAGTAACCGAGGACAGGGGGGGCAGTTCTTC; V gene: TRBV19; D gene: TRBD1; clone size: few; J gene: TRBJ2-1; CDR3 length: 13
CDR3 protein: CASSPGLAHEQYF; CDR3 DNA: TGTGCCAGCAGCCCGGGACTAGCCCACGAGCAGTACTTC; V gene: TRBV5-6; D gene: TRBD2; clone size: NA; J gene: TRBJ2-7; CDR3 length: 13
CDR3 protein: CATQTGNTIYF; CDR3 DNA: TGTGCCACCCAAACAGGAAACACCATATATTTT; V gene: TRBV6-5; D gene: NA; clone size: once; J gene: TRBJ1-3; CDR3 length: 11
CDR3 protein: CASSLTTSADSYNEQFF; CDR3 DNA: TGTGCCAGCAGCTTAACGACTAGCGCTGATTCCTACAATGAGCAGTTCTTC; V gene: TRBV7-7; D gene: TRBD2; clone size: NA; J gene: TRBJ2-1; CDR3 length: 17
CDR3 protein: CASGLAGLETQYF; CDR3 DNA: TGTGCCAGCGGACTAGCGGGATTGGAGACCCAGTACTTC; V gene: TRBV2; D gene: TRBD2; clone size: NA; J gene: TRBJ2-5; CDR3 length: 13
CDR3 protein: CASSQGGQGEGNQPQHF; CDR3 DNA: TGTGCCAGCAGCCAAGGGGGACAGGGAGAGGGCAATCAGCCCCAGCATTTT; V gene: TRBV4-2; D gene: TRBD1; clone size: NA; J gene: TRBJ1-5; CDR3 length: 17
CDR3 protein: CASSPRQGKEKLFF; CDR3 DNA: TGCGCCAGCAGCCCACGACAGGGAAAGGAAAAACTGTTTTTT; V gene: TRBV5-1; D gene: TRBD1; clone size: NA; J gene: TRBJ1-4; CDR3 length: 14
CDR3 protein: CASSLIGGTPEKLFF; CDR3 DNA: TGTGCCAGCAGTTTAATAGGTGGGACTCCGGAAAAACTGTTTTTT; V gene: TRBV28; D gene: NA; clone size: NA; J gene: TRBJ1-4; CDR3 length: 15
CDR3 protein: CASSYPGQGFF; CDR3 DNA: TGTGCCAGCAGTTACCCGGGACAGGGCTTCTTC; V gene: TRBV6-5; D gene: TRBD1; clone size: NA; J gene: TRBJ2-1; CDR3 length: 11
CDR3 protein: CASTFPPTGELFF; CDR3 DNA: TGTGCCAGCACCTTCCCCCCCACCGGGGAGCTGTTTTTT; V gene: TRBV27; D gene: NA; clone size: NA; J gene: TRBJ2-2; CDR3 length: 13
CDR3 protein: CASSLIVQGELGTQYF; CDR3 DNA: TGCGCCAGCAGCTTGATTGTACAGGGGGAACTCGGGACCCAGTACTTC; V gene: TRBV5-1; D gene: TRBD1; clone size: NA; J gene: TRBJ2-5; CDR3 length: 16
CDR3 protein: CASSLGGPVNEQYF; CDR3 DNA: TGTGCCAGCAGTTTAGGCGGGCCGGTAAACGAGCAGTACTTC; V gene: TRBV27; D gene: NA; clone size: NA; J gene: TRBJ2-7; CDR3 length: 14
CDR3 protein: CASSIDSNYGYTF; CDR3 DNA: TGTGCCAGTAGTATAGACAGTAACTATGGCTACACCTTC; V gene: TRBV19; D gene: NA; clone size: NA; J gene: TRBJ1-2; CDR3 length: 13
CDR3 protein: CASSQILAGQETQYF; CDR3 DNA: TGCGCCAGCAGCCAAATCCTAGCGGGACAAGAGACCCAGTACTTC; V gene: TRBV4-3; D gene: TRBD2; clone size: NA; J gene: TRBJ2-5; CDR3 length: 15